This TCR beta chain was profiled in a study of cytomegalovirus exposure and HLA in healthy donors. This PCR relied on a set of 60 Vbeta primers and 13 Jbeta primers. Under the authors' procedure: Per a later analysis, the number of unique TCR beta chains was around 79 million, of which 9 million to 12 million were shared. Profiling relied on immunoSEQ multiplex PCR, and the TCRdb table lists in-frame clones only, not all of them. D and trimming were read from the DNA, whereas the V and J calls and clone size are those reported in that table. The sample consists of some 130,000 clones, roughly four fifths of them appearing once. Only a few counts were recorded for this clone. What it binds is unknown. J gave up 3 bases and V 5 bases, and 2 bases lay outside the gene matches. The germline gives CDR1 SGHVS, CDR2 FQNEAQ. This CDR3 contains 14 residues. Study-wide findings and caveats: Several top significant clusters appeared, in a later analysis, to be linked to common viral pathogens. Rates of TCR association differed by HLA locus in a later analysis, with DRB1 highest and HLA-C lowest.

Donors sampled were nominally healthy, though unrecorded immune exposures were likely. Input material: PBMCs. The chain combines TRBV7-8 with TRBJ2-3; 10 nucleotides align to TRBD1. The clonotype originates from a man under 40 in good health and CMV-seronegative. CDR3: CASSRDRGTDTQYF. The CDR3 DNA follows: TGTGCCAGCAGCAGGGACAGGGGAACAGATACGCAGTATTTT.